This T cell receptor beta chain was profiled in a study of breast tumors, draining lymph nodes, adjacent tissues. Study-wide points: Tumors had less TCR diversity than lymph nodes, more than nontumor tissue. Tumor and nontumor repertoires were significantly more similar in luminal-like than in basal-like breast cancer. Findings are consistent with lymph node origin and intratumoral expansion of most tumor T cells.

The lymph nodes were axillary draining lymph nodes from breast cancer patients. This clonotype has at least ten counts. Its specificity is not known. TCRdb re-derived calls from the multiplex PCR reads in MiXCR, one entry per CDR3 protein. The data show over 100,000 distinct CDR3 sequences, with about 20% seen just once and just over 2.5% held by the top ten. V trimming: 4 bases; J trimming: 5 bases; junction bases outside the gene matches: 4. The CDR3 consists of 14 residues. CDR1 and CDR2 from the germline V gene are SGDLS and YYNGEE. The J gene is TRBJ2-1, the V gene TRBV9; TRBD1 aligns across 9 bases. The sequenced sample consisted of axillary lymph node tissue. This sequence was found in a female donor with breast cancer. Some clones in this sample may be carry-over from other donors' samples. CDR3 DNA sequence: TGTGCCAGCAGCCCCAGGGACAGGGACAATGAGCAGTTCTTC. Protein: CASSPRDRDNEQFF.